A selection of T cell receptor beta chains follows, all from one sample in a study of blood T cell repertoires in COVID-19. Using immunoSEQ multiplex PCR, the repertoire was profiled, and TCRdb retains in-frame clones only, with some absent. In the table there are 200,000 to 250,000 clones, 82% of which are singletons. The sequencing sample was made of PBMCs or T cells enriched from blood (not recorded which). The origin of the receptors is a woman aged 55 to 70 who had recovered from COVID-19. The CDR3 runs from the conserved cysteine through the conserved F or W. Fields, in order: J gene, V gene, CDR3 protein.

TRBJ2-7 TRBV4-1 CASSPPRSPYEQYF
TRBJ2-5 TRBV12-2 CASRLVFLAGGPRWPKDQETQYF
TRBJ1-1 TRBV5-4 CASSPGTGSLLNTEAFF
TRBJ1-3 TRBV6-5 CASSLSGGNTIYF
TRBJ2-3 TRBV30 CAWSPGLAGGADTQYF
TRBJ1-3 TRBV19 CASSIASSGNTIYF
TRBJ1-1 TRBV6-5 CASSYSDSSEAFF
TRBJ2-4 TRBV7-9 CASSFSGTKNIQYF
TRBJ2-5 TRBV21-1 CASTNEAGLPRAKETQYF
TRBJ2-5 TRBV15 CATSWDSPFRETQYF
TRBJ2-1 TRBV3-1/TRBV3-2 CASSQDTGGIGQFF
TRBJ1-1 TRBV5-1 CASSLGQGAFTEAFF
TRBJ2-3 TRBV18 CASSPFRRSSTGVSTDTQYF
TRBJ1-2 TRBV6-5 CASTQREGPGYGYTF
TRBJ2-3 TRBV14 CASSPGTGAGTDTQYF
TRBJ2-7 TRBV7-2 CASSTSSGRAHEQYF
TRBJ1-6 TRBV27 CASSVTGRSWSPLHF
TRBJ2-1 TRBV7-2 CASSLISGGANFGEQFF
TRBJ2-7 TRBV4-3 CASSQVFPGQTYEQYF